A single sample gave rise to the 24 T cell receptor beta chains below, sequenced in a study of T cells after yellow fever vaccination. TCRdb independently ran MiXCR on the 5' RACE reads; one entry per CDR3 protein. The sample records about 360,000 distinct CDR3 sequences, about 6% being singletons. The sample was PBMCs, taken 5 days after the yellow fever booster vaccination. All receptors derive from a man aged 25 to 40 who received the YFV17D yellow fever vaccine.

This clonotype was counted many times. The chain has TRBV11-2 and TRBJ1-4, with 7 bases aligning to TRBD1. Per germline, CDR1 SGHAT and CDR2 FQNNGV. The CDR3 consists of 16 residues. Trimming removed 1 base from V and 8 bases from J; junction bases left unmatched: 10. CDR3 residues: CASSLASLQGREKLFF. CDR3 DNA sequence: TGTGCCAGCAGCTTAGCCTCCCTACAGGGGAGGGAAAAACTGTTTTTT.

The rearrangement joins TRBV18 to TRBJ2-5; D not certain. Trimming stripped 6 bases from V and 8 bases from J, with 16 bases between. The CDR3 extends over 13 amino acids. Germline lookup yields CDR1 KGHSH and CDR2 LQKENI. The CDR3 region has the DNA TGTGCCAGCTCCCCTCCCGTCCACGAAACCCAGTACTTC. It yields the protein CASSPPVHETQYF.

This clonotype came up a few times. The rearrangement links TRBV19 to TRBJ2-3; tentative D call: TRBD2 (6 bases). V dropped 5 bases and J dropped 4 bases, with 13 bases sitting between them. This CDR3 comprises 14 residues. Germline CDR1 and CDR2: LNHDA and SQIVND (reference sequence). CDR3 residues: CASSQGGEADTQYF. The CDR3 DNA reads as TGTGCCAGTAGTCAGGGAGGAGAGGCAGATACGCAGTATTTT.

This clonotype was observed a few times. The chain carries TRBV23-1 and TRBJ2-1, with D hard to call. TRBV23-1 is classed as an ORF, of uncertain function. The CDR3 is 11 amino acids. Trimming stripped 8 bases from V and 11 bases from J, with 13 bases between. In DNA form, the CDR3 reads TGCGCCAGCCCCCCGGCGGACCAGCAGTTCTTC. Its protein product is CASPPADQQFF.

This chain connects TRBV7-8 to TRBJ2-1; TRBD2 matches 8 bases. The CDR3 totals 16 residues. V was pared by 7 bases and J by 8 bases, with 16 bases of the junction left unmatched. Germline V gene sequence: CDR1 SGHVS, CDR2 FQNEAQ. In DNA, the CDR3 is TGTGCCAGCAACAGAATGAGGGAGCGGGAGACCCATGAGCAGTTCTTC. This sequence encodes CASNRMRERETHEQFF.

This clonotype was counted a few times. The chain combines TRBV5-6 with TRBJ1-1; D may be TRBD1 (6 bases). The CDR3 runs to 15 residues. Trimming stripped 0 bases from V and 0 bases from J, with 9 bases between. Germline CDR1 SGHDT, CDR2 YYEEEE. CDR3 residues: CASSLVGDMNTEAFF. The DNA of the CDR3 is TGTGCCAGCAGCTTGGTTGGGGACATGAACACTGAAGCTTTCTTT. The variable domain in full, completed from reference TRBV5-6 and TRBJ1-1, reads DAGVTQSPTHLIKTRGQQVTLRCSPKSGHDTVSWYQQALGQGPQFIFQYYEEEERQRGNFPDRFSGHQFPNYSSELNVNALLLGDSALYLCASSLVGDMNTEAFFGQGTRLTVV.

There are many counts of this clonotype. CDR3 protein: CASTDGIVGTQYF. CDR3 sequence (DNA): TGTGCCAGCACGGACGGGATAGTGGGTACGCAGTATTTT. The chain combines TRBV12-3 or TRBV12-4 with TRBJ2-3; D possibly corresponds to TRBD2 (5 bases). The CDR3 spans 13 residues. Trimming stripped 7 bases from V and 8 bases from J, with 16 bases between.

This clonotype was counted many times. This rearrangement joins TRBV12-3 or TRBV12-4 to TRBJ2-2; TRBD1 might be the D (5 bases). Trimming pared 10 bases from V and 4 bases from J, leaving 16 bases between. This CDR3 has 14 residues. As DNA, the CDR3 is TGTGCCACAGTTCCTATGACAGTCACCGGGGAGCTGTTTTTT. It yields the protein CATVPMTVTGELFF.

This clonotype showed up many times. This sequence joins TRBV28 and TRBJ2-3; TRBD1 is a possible D gene (5 bases). CDR3 length: 15 residues. V lost 8 bases, J lost 2 bases, and 17 bases lay in between. The germline V gene has CDR1 MDHEN and CDR2 SYDVKM. Here the CDR3 reads CASGPVRRDTDTQYF. Written as DNA, the CDR3 is TGTGCCAGCGGCCCGGTGCGCAGGGACACAGATACGCAGTATTTT.

This clonotype has at least ten counts. The rearrangement joins TRBV29-1 to TRBJ2-4; D is ambiguous. Trimming took 2 bases from V and 1 from J, leaving 9 bases between them. Germline V gene lookup returns CDR1 SQVTM and CDR2 ANQGSEA. The CDR3 has 14 amino acids. Here the CDR3 DNA reads TGCAGCGTTGAAATCGGCGGCGCCAAAAACATTCAGTACTTC. Protein: CSVEIGGAKNIQYF.

This clonotype was seen many times. V gene TRBV15 combines with J gene TRBJ1-4, with 7 bases matching TRBD1. This CDR3 contains 17 residues. The germline CDR1 and CDR2 sequences are LNHNV and YYDKDF (reference sequence). Trimming at V came to 2 bases and at J to 4 bases, leaving 10 bases not matched to a gene. Here the CDR3 reads CATSRNLRTGYNEKLFF. CDR3 bases: TGTGCCACCAGCAGAAACCTTCGGACAGGCTATAATGAAAAACTGTTTTTT.

This clonotype was seen a handful of times. The chain employs TRBV12-3 or TRBV12-4 and TRBJ2-4; 8 nucleotides align to TRBD2. The CDR3 spans 14 residues. The trim removed 3 bases at V and 8 bases at J, leaving 6 bases unmatched. This CDR3 reads CASSFTTSVDIQYF. The CDR3 bases are TGTGCCAGCAGTTTTACGACTAGCGTGGACATTCAGTACTTC.

This chain connects TRBV20-1 to TRBJ2-1; possible D gene TRBD2, 7 bases. V shed 0 bases and J shed 0 bases, with 15 bases lying between them. Per the germline V gene, CDR1 is DFQATT and CDR2 is SNEGSKA (reference sequence). This CDR3 region has 17 residues. CDR3 DNA: TGCAGTGCTAGAGATATTCAGGGGAGGGTCTCCTACAATGAGCAGTTCTTC. It yields the protein CSARDIQGRVSYNEQFF.

This clonotype has a count of ten or more. The chain combines TRBV5-1 with TRBJ2-1; maybe TRBD1 (6 bases). The germline gives CDR1 SGHRS, CDR2 YFSETQ. CDR3 length: 14 amino acids. The V and J ends lost 4 bases and 4 bases respectively, with 12 bases between them. The CDR3 protein is CASSTGHEYNEQFF. As DNA, the CDR3 is TGCGCCAGCAGCACGGGACACGAATACAATGAGCAGTTCTTC.

A few counts support this clonotype. V gene TRBV12-3 or TRBV12-4 combines with J gene TRBJ1-2; D unclear. V lost 7 bases and J 2 bases, leaving 14 bases between the germline ends. This CDR3 has 14 amino acids. CDR3 residues: CASTFSLSNYGYTF. CDR3 nucleotides: TGTGCCAGCACCTTCAGCCTTTCCAACTATGGCTACACCTTC.

This clonotype was seen many times. The V and J genes are TRBV29-1 and TRBJ2-7; 9 bases are a match to TRBD2. CDR3 length: 14 residues. V was clipped by 6 bases and J by 4 bases; unmatched bases: 10. Germline V gives CDR1 SQVTM, CDR2 ANQGSEA. The CDR3 loop is CSVSPTSGRYEQYF. The DNA for the CDR3 is TGCAGCGTCTCACCGACTAGCGGAAGATACGAGCAGTACTTC.

The chain has TRBV20-1 and TRBJ1-1; 8 bases align to TRBD1. The V and J ends lost 1 base and 5 bases, in that order; junction bases with no gene match: 3. Germline CDR1 reads DFQATT; CDR2 reads SNEGSKA (reference sequence). The CDR3 runs to 13 residues. In DNA, the CDR3 is TGCAGTGCTAGAGGAACAGGGGGAACTGAAGCTTTCTTT. Amino acids: CSARGTGGTEAFF.

As DNA, the CDR3 is TGTGCCTGGAGTGGAGGACTAGCGAGCACAGATACGCAGTATTTT. Its translation is CAWSGGLASTDTQYF. V gene TRBV30 combines with J gene TRBJ2-3; 9 nucleotides agree with TRBD2. This CDR3 region has 15 residues. After removal of 1 base from V and 0 bases from J, the junction contained 2 bases not matched to a gene. CDR1 is GTSNPN, CDR2 SVGIG, per germline (reference sequence).

The table lists this clonotype with a few counts. The chain has TRBV7-3 and TRBJ2-2; D is uncertain. CDR3 length equals 14 residues. CDR1 is SGHTA and CDR2 is FQGTGA in the germline V gene. Trimming took off 2 bases at V and 4 bases at J, with 8 bases between the two ends. CDR3 DNA: TGTGCCAGCAGCTTATCTCGTAGCACCGGGGAGCTGTTTTTT. Protein: CASSLSRSTGELFF.

The chain joins TRBV12-3 or TRBV12-4 to TRBJ2-3; 8 nucleotides match TRBD2. The CDR3 loop spans 12 amino acids. V lost 8 bases to trimming and J lost 6 bases; unmatched junction nucleotides: 4. The CDR3 DNA follows: TGTGCCAGCGGACTAGCCGGCGATACGCAGTATTTT. It specifies CASGLAGDTQYF.

At least ten counts were recorded for this clonotype. This rearrangement joins TRBV7-8 to TRBJ2-7; D unclear. With 5 bases removed from V and 4 bases from J, the gap between germline ends came to 9 bases. The CDR3 consists of 12 residues. Germline V gene data show CDR1 as SGHVS and CDR2 as FQNEAQ. The CDR3 here is CASSLSNYEQYF. In DNA, the CDR3 is TGTGCCAGCAGCCTCTCAAATTACGAGCAGTACTTC.

V is TRBV20-1 and J is TRBJ2-5; TRBD2 matches 10 bases. V lost 5 bases and J lost 0; bases outside the gene matches: 15. Per germline, CDR1 DFQATT and CDR2 SNEGSKA (reference sequence). This CDR3 is built from 18 residues. The CDR3 nucleotides are TGCAGTGCTCAGACTAGCGGGTTCAGTGGGACGAACCAAGAGACCCAGTACTTC. This codes for CSAQTSGFSGTNQETQYF.

DNA for the CDR3: TGTGCCAGTAGTATAGATGCTTCTGGGGCCAACGTCCTGACTTTC. Its translation is CASSIDASGANVLTF. This chain uses TRBV19 with TRBJ2-6; D unresolved. V gave up 0 bases and J gave up 1 base, with 4 bases separating them. CDR1 LNHDA and CDR2 SQIVND come from the germline V gene (reference sequence). The CDR3 runs to 15 residues. Full variable domain (rest looked up from reference TRBV19 and TRBJ2-6): DGGITQSPKYLFRKEGQNVTLSCEQNLNHDAMYWYRQDPGQGLRLIYYSQIVNDFQKGDIAEGYSVSREKKESFPLTVTSAQKNPTAFYLCASSIDASGANVLTFGAGSRLTVL.

The V call is TRBV28, the J call TRBJ1-4; maybe TRBD1 (5 bases). The CDR3 contains 13 residues. V lost 5 bases, J lost 8 bases, and 12 bases lay in between. In germline, CDR1 is MDHEN, CDR2 SYDVKM. CDR3 in DNA: TGTGCCAGCAGTCCTACCGACAGAGAAAAACTGTTTTTT. Amino acid sequence: CASSPTDREKLFF.